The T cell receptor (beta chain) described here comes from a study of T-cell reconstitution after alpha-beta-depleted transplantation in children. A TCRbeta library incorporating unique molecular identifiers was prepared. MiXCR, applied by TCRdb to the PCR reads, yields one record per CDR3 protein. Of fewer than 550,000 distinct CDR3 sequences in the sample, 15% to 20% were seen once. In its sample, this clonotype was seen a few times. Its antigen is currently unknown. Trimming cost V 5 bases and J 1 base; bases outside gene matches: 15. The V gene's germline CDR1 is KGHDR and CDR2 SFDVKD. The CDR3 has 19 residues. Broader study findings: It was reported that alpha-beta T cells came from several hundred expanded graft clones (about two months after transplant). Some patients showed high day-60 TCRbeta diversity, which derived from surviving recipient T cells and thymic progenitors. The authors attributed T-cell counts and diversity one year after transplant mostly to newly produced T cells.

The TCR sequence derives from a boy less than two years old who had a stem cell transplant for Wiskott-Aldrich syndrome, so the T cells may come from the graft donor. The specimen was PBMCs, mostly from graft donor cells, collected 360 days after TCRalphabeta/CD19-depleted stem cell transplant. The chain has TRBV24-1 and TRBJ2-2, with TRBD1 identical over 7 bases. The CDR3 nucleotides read TGTGCCACCAGTGCCTCCCGGGACAGTATCTACAAGAACACCGGGGAGCTGTTTTTT. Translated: CATSASRDSIYKNTGELFF.